The rows below give T cell receptor beta chains drawn from one sample of a study of tumor-infiltrating lymphocytes in oesophageal squamous cell carcinoma. Each CDR3 protein is one row after TCRdb ran MiXCR on the PCR reads. The sample holds just over 15,000 distinct CDR3 sequences, approximately 50% seen once. The sample consisted of esophageal tumor tissue. These receptors all stem from a male donor with esophageal squamous cell carcinoma. The CDR3 runs from the conserved cysteine through the conserved F or W. The D gene is left open where the match is weak. A clone size is listed for some rows: how often the clone was seen (once, few, many), or a class if it is expanded.

clone_size: .
d_call: TRBD1
v_call: TRBV7-6
j_call: TRBJ2-1
cdr3_nt: TGTGCCAGCAGCTCTCATGACAGGGGCATCAATGAGCAGTTCTTC
cdr3_aa: CASSSHDRGINEQFF

clone_size: few
d_call: .
v_call: TRBV5-6
j_call: TRBJ2-7
cdr3_nt: TGTGCCAGCAGCTTGGGGGGGTGGACCGGGGAGCTGTACTTC
cdr3_aa: CASSLGGWTGELYF

clone_size: medium-sized
d_call: TRBD2
v_call: TRBV7-9
j_call: TRBJ2-3
cdr3_nt: TGTGCCAGCAGCCTAGGACTAGCCCGCACAGATACGCAGTATTTT
cdr3_aa: CASSLGLARTDTQYF

clone_size: .
d_call: TRBD2
v_call: TRBV7-2
j_call: TRBJ2-7
cdr3_nt: TGTGCCAGCAGCTTATCATCTAGCGGGACCATCTACGAGCAGTACTTC
cdr3_aa: CASSLSSSGTIYEQYF

clone_size: medium-sized
d_call: TRBD1
v_call: TRBV10-2
j_call: TRBJ2-1
cdr3_nt: TGCGCCAGCAGTGGAGTTGGGACAGGGCAGTTCTTC
cdr3_aa: CASSGVGTGQFF

clone_size: many
d_call: .
v_call: TRBV12-3/TRBV12-4
j_call: TRBJ2-7
cdr3_nt: TGTGCCAGCAGTTTAGGCAGGGGTCCCTACGAGCAGTACTTC
cdr3_aa: CASSLGRGPYEQYF

clone_size: many
d_call: TRBD2
v_call: TRBV10-1
j_call: TRBJ2-5
cdr3_nt: TGCGCCAGCAGTGATCCTCGACTAGCTCGGAATGAGCAGTACTTC
cdr3_aa: CASSDPRLARNEQYF

clone_size: many
d_call: .
v_call: TRBV18
j_call: TRBJ2-1
cdr3_nt: TGTGCCAGCTCATCGGGGACCGGAGCCTACAATGAGCAGTTCTTC
cdr3_aa: CASSSGTGAYNEQFF

clone_size: few
d_call: .
v_call: TRBV29-1
j_call: TRBJ1-1
cdr3_nt: TGCAGCGTTGTTTCCCCCTGGAACACTGAAGCTTTCTTT
cdr3_aa: CSVVSPWNTEAFF

clone_size: .
d_call: TRBD2
v_call: TRBV7-6
j_call: TRBJ2-7
cdr3_nt: TGTGCCAGCAGCTTAGGGTCGGCGGGAGAACCCTACGAGCAGTACTTC
cdr3_aa: CASSLGSAGEPYEQYF

clone_size: .
d_call: .
v_call: TRBV7-8
j_call: TRBJ2-1
cdr3_nt: TGTGCCAGCAGCTTAGCCCTCCCGGGAGCCCTATTCCGCAATGAGCAGTTCTTC
cdr3_aa: CASSLALPGALFRNEQFF

clone_size: few
d_call: .
v_call: TRBV7-3
j_call: TRBJ2-5
cdr3_nt: TGTGCCAGCAGCTTATCTCGAGGAACCGGGGAGCTGTACTTC
cdr3_aa: CASSLSRGTGELYF

clone_size: .
d_call: TRBD2
v_call: TRBV7-3
j_call: TRBJ2-5
cdr3_nt: TGTGCCAGCAGCTTCACGGGAGGGGCCTACAATGAGCAGTACTTC
cdr3_aa: CASSFTGGAYNEQYF

clone_size: many
d_call: TRBD1
v_call: TRBV19
j_call: TRBJ1-5
cdr3_nt: TGTGCCAGTAGTAAAGACAGGGGTAGCAATCAGCCCCAGCATTTT
cdr3_aa: CASSKDRGSNQPQHF

clone_size: .
d_call: TRBD1
v_call: TRBV6-1
j_call: TRBJ2-1
cdr3_nt: TGTGCCAGTGGGACAGGGGACGAGGGAAAGCAGTTCTTC
cdr3_aa: CASGTGDEGKQFF

clone_size: medium-sized
d_call: TRBD2
v_call: TRBV7-2
j_call: TRBJ2-7
cdr3_nt: TGTGCCAGCAGCTTAGCGGTGGGGCCCCGAATAGCGGGAGGGCCCTACGAGCAGTACTTC
cdr3_aa: CASSLAVGPRIAGGPYEQYF

clone_size: .
d_call: .
v_call: TRBV7-2
j_call: TRBJ2-1
cdr3_nt: TGTGCCAGCAGCATGGCAAGCTCCTATGAGCAGTTCTTC
cdr3_aa: CASSMASSYEQFF

clone_size: .
d_call: .
v_call: TRBV12-3/TRBV12-4
j_call: TRBJ2-3
cdr3_nt: TGTGCCAGCAGTCCCCGTAGGACTAGCACAGATACGCAGTATTTT
cdr3_aa: CASSPRRTSTDTQYF

clone_size: .
d_call: .
v_call: TRBV7-9
j_call: TRBJ2-5
cdr3_nt: TGTGCCAGCAGCTTAGCGGGTATCCATTCACCCCTCCACTTC
cdr3_aa: CASSLAGIHSPLHF

clone_size: few
d_call: TRBD1
v_call: TRBV7-8
j_call: TRBJ1-6
cdr3_nt: TGTGCCAGCAGTTCGACAGGGCAGTATTCACCCCTCCACTTT
cdr3_aa: CASSSTGQYSPLHF

clone_size: .
d_call: .
v_call: TRBV28
j_call: TRBJ2-1
cdr3_nt: TGTGCCGGGGCCCGAGGGTTCGATGAGCAGTTCTTC
cdr3_aa: CAGARGFDEQFF

clone_size: few
d_call: .
v_call: TRBV6-1
j_call: TRBJ1-2
cdr3_nt: TGTGCCAGCAGTGCTCGGTGGAGGGACTATGGCTACACCTTC
cdr3_aa: CASSARWRDYGYTF

clone_size: few
d_call: .
v_call: TRBV7-8
j_call: TRBJ2-3
cdr3_nt: TGTGCCAGCAGCTTGGGGGAAGGGATCGGGTTTACGCAGTATTTT
cdr3_aa: CASSLGEGIGFTQYF

clone_size: many
d_call: .
v_call: TRBV7-9
j_call: TRBJ2-5
cdr3_nt: TGTGCCAGCAGCTTATGGGGGTCCATAGAGCAGTACTTC
cdr3_aa: CASSLWGSIEQYF

clone_size: .
d_call: .
v_call: TRBV7-9
j_call: TRBJ2-7
cdr3_nt: TGTGCCAGCAGCTTAGACACGGGTTCCTACGAGCAGTACTTC
cdr3_aa: CASSLDTGSYEQYF

clone_size: .
d_call: .
v_call: TRBV7-9
j_call: TRBJ1-2
cdr3_nt: TGTGCCAGCAGCCCCTCGGGTGTATCCGGCTACACCTTC
cdr3_aa: CASSPSGVSGYTF

clone_size: many
d_call: .
v_call: TRBV2
j_call: TRBJ1-1
cdr3_nt: TGTGCCAGCAGTGATTCAGAGAACACTGAAGCTTTCTTT
cdr3_aa: CASSDSENTEAFF

clone_size: .
d_call: .
v_call: TRBV7-2
j_call: TRBJ2-6
cdr3_nt: .
cdr3_aa: CASSLGPGAGRLRAVLRF

clone_size: many
d_call: TRBD1
v_call: TRBV5-1
j_call: TRBJ1-1
cdr3_nt: TGCGCCAGCAGCTTGAAAGCTGGGACAGGGACTAACACTGAAGCTTTCTTT
cdr3_aa: CASSLKAGTGTNTEAFF